This TCR beta chain was profiled in a study of T-cell memory formation after mild COVID-19. MiXCR was run by TCRdb on the 5' RACE reads, yielding one entry per CDR3 protein. This sample carries about 430,000 distinct CDR3 sequences, over 15% of them seen once, and the ten largest clones take 20% to 25%. This clonotype appeared a few times. There are 14 residues in the CDR3. V lost 4 bases, J lost 5 bases, and 12 bases lay in between. CDR1 and CDR2 (germline): SGHAT, FQNNGV. The chain carries TRBV11-2 and TRBJ2-1; D gene unclear. Sequencing used PBMCs or a T cell subset sorted from them (not recorded which). This clonotype was sampled from a man between 18 and 29 years old who had mild COVID-19 (a few samples of this study predate the infection). Cell type and time point are not known. The CDR3 is CASSSPLGNNEQFF. The CDR3 DNA follows: TGTGCCAGCAGCTCCCCGCTTGGGAACAATGAGCAGTTCTTC.